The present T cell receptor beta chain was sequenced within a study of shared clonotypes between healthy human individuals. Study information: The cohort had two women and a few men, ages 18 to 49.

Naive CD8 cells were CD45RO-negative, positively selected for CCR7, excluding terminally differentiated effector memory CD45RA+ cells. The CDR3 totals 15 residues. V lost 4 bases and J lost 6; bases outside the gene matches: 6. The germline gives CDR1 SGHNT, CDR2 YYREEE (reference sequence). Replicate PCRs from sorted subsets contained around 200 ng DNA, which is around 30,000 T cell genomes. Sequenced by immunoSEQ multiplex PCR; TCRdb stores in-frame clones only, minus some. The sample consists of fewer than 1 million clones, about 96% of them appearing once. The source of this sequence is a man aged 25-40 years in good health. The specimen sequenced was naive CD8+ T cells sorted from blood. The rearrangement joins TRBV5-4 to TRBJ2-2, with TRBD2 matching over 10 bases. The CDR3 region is CASSPAGGRAGELFF. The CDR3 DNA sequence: TGTGCCAGCAGCCCAGCGGGAGGGAGGGCCGGGGAGCTGTTTTTT.